A single sample gave rise to the 13 T cell receptor beta chains below, sequenced in a study of blood T cell repertoires in COVID-19. Data came from immunoSEQ multiplex PCR; TCRdb stores just in-frame clones and leaves some out. The sample consists of about 260,000 clones, around four fifths of them appearing once. Input material: peripheral blood. The receptors derive from a man in his sixties with acute or convalescent COVID-19.

A few counts support this clone. The rearrangement links TRBV30 to TRBJ1-2, with a weak D call TRBD1 (5 bases). This CDR3 has 13 residues. Trimming stripped 7 bases from V and 10 bases from J, with 22 bases between. Germline V CDR1 and CDR2: GTSNPN, SVGIG (reference sequence). The DNA for the CDR3 is TGTGCCTCCCGCGGCAGGGTATTCGTAGACTACACCTTC. Translation: CASRGRVFVDYTF.

This clone was counted between two and nine times. DNA of the CDR3: TGTGCCAGCTCACCACCGGGGGGCGGGAGGGCCAGAAATGAGCAGTTCTTC. Protein product: CASSPPGGGRARNEQFF. The chain links TRBV18 to TRBJ2-1, with TRBD2 identical over 9 bases. From germline, CDR1 is KGHSH and CDR2 LQKENI. Unmatched junction bases numbered 10, after V lost 0 bases and J lost 7 bases. This CDR3 is 17 amino acids long.

The V and J genes are TRBV7-9 and TRBJ1-1, with 10 bases that match TRBD1. Unmatched junction bases numbered 13, after V lost 5 bases and J lost 1 base. The CDR3 is 18 residues long. CDR1 and CDR2 from the germline V gene are SEHNR and FQNEAQ (reference sequence). The CDR3 protein is CASSAEGTRTGGNTEAFF. The CDR3 DNA sequence: TGTGCCAGCAGCGCCGAGGGGACCCGGACAGGGGGGAACACTGAAGCTTTCTTT. The full variable domain, completed using reference TRBV7-9 and TRBJ1-1, is DTGVSQNPRHKITKRGQNVTFRCDPISEHNRLYWYRQTLGQGPEFLTYFQNEAQLEKSRLLSDRFSAERPKGSFSTLEIQRTEQGDSAMYLCASSAEGTRTGGNTEAFFGQGTRLTVV.

This chain joins TRBV28 and TRBJ2-2; tentative D call: TRBD2 (5 bases). Trimming left V 3 bases short and J 1 base short, with 21 bases between. Per the germline V gene, CDR1 is MDHEN and CDR2 is SYDVKM. The CDR3 runs to 19 residues. CDR3: CASSFVVGVGLGNTGELFF. The DNA for the CDR3 is TGTGCCAGCAGTTTTGTGGTGGGAGTAGGATTGGGGAACACCGGGGAGCTGTTTTTT.

The chain couples TRBV27 to TRBJ2-2; TRBD2 matches 12 bases. The germline V gene encodes CDR1 MNHEY and CDR2 SMNVEV (reference sequence). The CDR3 contains 15 residues. V shed 6 bases, J shed 6 bases, and the junction held 5 bases outside the gene matches. The CDR3 sequence: CASRTSGSTAGELFF. In DNA, the CDR3 is TGTGCCAGCAGGACTAGCGGGAGTACCGCCGGGGAGCTGTTTTTT.

The J gene is TRBJ1-2, the V gene TRBV9; D remains unclear. Trimming pared 3 bases from V and 7 bases from J, leaving 10 bases between. The CDR3 has 12 amino acids. Germline loops: CDR1 SGDLS, CDR2 YYNGEE. CDR3 DNA sequence: TGTGCCAGCAGCGGAGCCTTCCTTGGCTACACCTTC. It yields the protein CASSGAFLGYTF.

This clone was seen once. The chain recombines TRBV27 with TRBJ2-5; TRBD1 matches at 8 bases. From germline, CDR1 is MNHEY and CDR2 SMNVEV (reference sequence). Trimming cost V 10 bases and J 1 base; bases outside gene matches: 2. The CDR3 has 12 amino acids. DNA for the CDR3: TGTGCCACCGGACAGGGCCAAGAGACCCAGTACTTC. Its protein is CATGQGQETQYF.

CDR3 in amino acids: CASSLWGQSTDTQYF. CDR3 nucleotide sequence: TGTGCCAGCAGCTTGTGGGGACAAAGCACAGATACGCAGTATTTT. The chain combines TRBV5-8 with TRBJ2-3; D is perhaps TRBD1 (6 bases). Germline-derived CDR1 and CDR2 are SGHTS and YDEGEE. The CDR3 extends over 15 amino acids. The V end lost 1 base, the J end lost 0 bases, and 9 bases lay between the germline ends.

The rearrangement uses TRBV3-1 (or the pseudogene TRBV3-2) and TRBJ1-2, with 8 nucleotides matching TRBD1. This CDR3 is 15 amino acids long. The germline V gene encodes CDR1 LGHDT and CDR2 YNNKEL (reference sequence). J lost 2 bases, V lost 3 bases, and 5 bases had no gene match. CDR3 sequence reads: CASSQTGEANYGYTF. CDR3 sequence (DNA): TGTGCCAGCAGCCAGACAGGGGAGGCAAACTATGGCTACACCTTC.

This clone has a single count. The rearrangement links TRBV19 to TRBJ1-1; TRBD1 matches 9 bases. Trimming took 5 bases from V and 1 from J; bases not matched to a gene: 8. The CDR3 totals 16 residues. CDR1 is LNHDA and CDR2 is SQIVND in the germline V gene (reference sequence). DNA of the CDR3: TGTGCCAGTAGTCTTCCCGGGACAGGGAAGAACACTGAAGCTTTCTTT. It translates to CASSLPGTGKNTEAFF.

The chain recombines TRBV6-5 with TRBJ2-5, with TRBD2 matching 7 bases. The CDR3 sequence is 13 residues long. V lost 8 bases to trimming and J lost 5 bases; unmatched junction nucleotides: 8. Germline V gene data show CDR1 as MNHEY and CDR2 as SVGAGI. The CDR3 DNA follows: TGTGCCAGCGGTCAATCTAGCGGCGAGACCCAGTACTTC. It yields the protein CASGQSSGETQYF.

The rearrangement joins TRBV23-1 to TRBJ1-4, with D possibly matching TRBD1 (5 bases). TRBV23-1 is labeled an ORF, and its function is uncertain. Trimming removed 8 bases from V and 8 bases from J, with 21 bases in between. This CDR3 spans 15 amino acids. The CDR3 coding sequence is TGCGCCAGCTGCAGGGTTAGGTATTTTGGGGAAAAACTGTTTTTT. As protein: CASCRVRYFGEKLFF.

This chain joins TRBV6-5 and TRBJ2-7, with D possibly being TRBD1 (6 bases). Per the germline V gene, CDR1 is MNHEY and CDR2 is SVGAGI. The CDR3 extends over 15 amino acids. Deletions cut 5 bases from V and 1 base from J, with 15 bases between. CDR3 DNA sequence: TGTGCCAGCAGTACAGTCGAGACAGGTTCCTACGAGCAGTACTTC. It is translated as CASSTVETGSYEQYF.